Listed below are T cell receptor beta chains from one sample, sequenced in a study of identifying expanded T cells in peripheral blood. Sequencing used immunoSEQ multiplex PCR; TCRdb keeps in-frame clones, though not all of them. The sample consists of roughly 61,000 clones, 89% of them appearing once. Sequencing used blood. Receptors originate from a person aged 18 to 75 in good health. CDR3s include the opening cysteine and the closing phenylalanine or tryptophan. A D gene is named only where the DNA matches it firmly. Not all rows give a size; the values are once, few, many and, for expanded clones, a class.

d_gene	abundance	v_gene	j_gene	CDR3nt	CDR3aa
TRBD1	.	TRBV28	TRBJ1-2	TGTGCCAGCCATTCCTGGACAGGGAGGACCTCTAACTATGGCTACACCTTC	CASHSWTGRTSNYGYTF
.	.	TRBV7-2	TRBJ1-3	TGTGCCAGCAGCTTAGGACAGCCAGACTCTGGAAACACCATATATTTT	CASSLGQPDSGNTIYF
.	.	TRBV18	TRBJ2-3	TGTGCCAGCTCACCCACAGATACGCAGTATTTT	CASSPTDTQYF
TRBD1	.	TRBV19	TRBJ2-1	TGTGCCAGTAGCGCAGACAGGGATGGGTTCAATGAGCAGTTCTTC	CASSADRDGFNEQFF
.	.	TRBV29-1	TRBJ2-7	TGCAGCGTTGGCAGATCCTACGAGCAGTACTTC	CSVGRSYEQYF
.	.	TRBV5-6	TRBJ2-5	TGTGCCAGCAGCTTGGTTTTGGGGGCGCTCAGCCAAGAGACCCAGTACTTC	CASSLVLGALSQETQYF
.	.	TRBV27	TRBJ2-1	TGTGCCAGCAGTTTTGCAGGCGGAATCTACAATGAGCAGTTCTTC	CASSFAGGIYNEQFF
TRBD2	.	TRBV11-2	TRBJ2-2	TGTGCCAGCAGCTTTGCGCGGGAGCGCTCCGGGGAGCTGTTTTTT	CASSFARERSGELFF
.	.	TRBV5-1	TRBJ1-2	TGCGCCAGCAGCTTGGGGGGGCAGAGAACCTATGGCTACACCTTC	CASSLGGQRTYGYTF
TRBD1	.	TRBV6-6	TRBJ1-5	TGTGCCAGCAGTCCCCGGGACAGGGGTAATCAGCCCCAGCATTTT	CASSPRDRGNQPQHF
.	.	TRBV6-5	TRBJ2-5	TGTGCCAGCAGCCTCCGAGAGACCCAGTACTTC	CASSLRETQYF
.	once	TRBV29-1	TRBJ2-3	TGCAGCGGGACAACTAGCACAGATACGCAGTATTTT	CSGTTSTDTQYF
.	.	TRBV28	TRBJ1-1	TGTGCCAGCAGTCTGATATCGGAAAACACTGAAGCTTTCTTT	CASSLISENTEAFF
.	.	TRBV6-1	TRBJ1-1	TGTGCCAGCAGTGAAGGGTCCGCGAACACTGAAGCTTTCTTT	CASSEGSANTEAFF
TRBD1	.	TRBV28	TRBJ1-2	TGTGCCAGCAGTTTCGGGACAGGGTCTCGCGGCTACACCTTC	CASSFGTGSRGYTF
.	.	TRBV4-1	TRBJ2-5	TGCGCCAGCAGCCAAGTACCAGGGGCCGGAGAGACCCAGTACTTC	CASSQVPGAGETQYF
TRBD2	.	TRBV7-8	TRBJ2-1	TGTGCCAGCAGCTTGGGACTAGCGGGATTCTACAATGAGCAGTTCTTC	CASSLGLAGFYNEQFF
TRBD1	.	TRBV10-3	TRBJ1-2	TGTGCCATCAGTGAGTCGACAGGGGTCAACTATGGCTACACCTTC	CAISESTGVNYGYTF
.	.	TRBV19	TRBJ1-1	TGTGCCAGTAGTATCGGGTTGGGCACTGAAGCTTTCTTT	CASSIGLGTEAFF
TRBD1	.	TRBV6-7	TRBJ1-4	TGTGCCACCAACAAAGGGGGACAGGGCTCAACTAATGAAAAACTGTTTTTT	CATNKGGQGSTNEKLFF
.	few	TRBV18	TRBJ2-7	TGTGCCAGCTCTCTCTCGGGTATCTCCTACGAGCAGTACTTC	CASSLSGISYEQYF
TRBD2	.	TRBV2	TRBJ2-1	TGTGCCAGCAGTGAACTCGGACTAGCGGTCCACAATGAGCAGTTCTTC	CASSELGLAVHNEQFF
.	.	TRBV9	TRBJ2-7	TGTGCCAGCAGCGTAGACGGAGGTTGGCAAGACGAGCAGTACTTC	CASSVDGGWQDEQYF